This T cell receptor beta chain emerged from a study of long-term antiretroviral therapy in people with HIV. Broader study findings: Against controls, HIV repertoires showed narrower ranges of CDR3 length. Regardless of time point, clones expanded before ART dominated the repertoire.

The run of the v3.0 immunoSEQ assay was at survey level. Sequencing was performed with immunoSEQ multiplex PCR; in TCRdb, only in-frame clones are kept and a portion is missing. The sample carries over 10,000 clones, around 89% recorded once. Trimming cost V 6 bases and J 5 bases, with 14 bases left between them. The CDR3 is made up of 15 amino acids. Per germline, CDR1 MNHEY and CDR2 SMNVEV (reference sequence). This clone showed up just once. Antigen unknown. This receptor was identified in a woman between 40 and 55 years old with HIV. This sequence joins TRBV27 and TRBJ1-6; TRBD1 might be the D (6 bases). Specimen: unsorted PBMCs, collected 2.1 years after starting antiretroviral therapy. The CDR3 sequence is CASSPNQGNNSPLHF. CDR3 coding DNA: TGTGCCAGCAGCCCCAACCAGGGGAATAATTCACCCCTCCACTTT.